This T cell receptor beta chain was observed in a study of cytomegalovirus exposure and HLA in healthy donors. The CDR3 sequence is 17 residues long. Germline CDR1 is LGHNA and CDR2 is YNFKEQ. V lost 0 bases, J lost 4 bases, and 11 bases stayed unmatched. It was with 60 Vbeta and 13 Jbeta primers that the PCR ran. Only in-frame clones appear in the TCRdb table, and some are missing; sequencing was by immunoSEQ multiplex PCR. The sample carries some 120,000 clones, 8.5% recorded once. The table lists this clone with a few counts. The sequencing input was PBMCs. The rearrangement uses TRBV4-2 and TRBJ1-2; 7 nucleotides match TRBD1. This TCR came from a man aged 40-49 years in good health and CMV-seronegative. CDR3 loop: CASSQDKRGRLIYGYTF. DNA of the CDR3: TGTGCCAGCAGCCAAGACAAGAGGGGGCGGCTCATCTATGGCTACACCTTC.